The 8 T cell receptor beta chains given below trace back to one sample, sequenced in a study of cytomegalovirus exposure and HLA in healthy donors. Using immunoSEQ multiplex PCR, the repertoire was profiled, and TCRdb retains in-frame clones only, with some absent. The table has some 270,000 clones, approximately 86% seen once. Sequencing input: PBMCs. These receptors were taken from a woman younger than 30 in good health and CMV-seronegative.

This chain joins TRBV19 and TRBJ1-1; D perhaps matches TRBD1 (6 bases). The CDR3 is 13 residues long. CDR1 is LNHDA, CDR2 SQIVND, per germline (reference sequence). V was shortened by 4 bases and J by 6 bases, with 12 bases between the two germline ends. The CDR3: CASSTRTESEAFF. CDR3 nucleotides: TGTGCCAGTAGTACAAGGACAGAATCTGAAGCTTTCTTT.

The CDR3 loop reads CACQGVRYQETQYF. The CDR3 DNA reads as TGTGCCTGTCAGGGGGTCCGATACCAAGAGACCCAGTACTTC. The V call is TRBV30, the J call TRBJ2-5; 7 bases match TRBD1. There are 14 residues in the CDR3. Germline CDR1 GTSNPN, CDR2 SVGIG (reference sequence). The V segment lost 6 bases and the J segment 0 bases; nucleotides outside the gene matches: 7.

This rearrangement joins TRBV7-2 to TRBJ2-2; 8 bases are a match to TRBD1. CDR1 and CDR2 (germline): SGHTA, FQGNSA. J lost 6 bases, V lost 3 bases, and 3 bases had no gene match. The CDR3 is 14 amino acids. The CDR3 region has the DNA TGTGCCAGCAGCTTCCGGACAGGGCCCGGGGAGCTGTTTTTT. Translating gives CASSFRTGPGELFF.

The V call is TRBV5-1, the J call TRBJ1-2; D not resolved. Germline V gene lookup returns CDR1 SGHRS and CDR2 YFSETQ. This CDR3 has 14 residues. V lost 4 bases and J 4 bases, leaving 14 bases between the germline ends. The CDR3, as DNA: TGCGCCAGCAGCCTCGACGGTGGGAGCTATGGCTACACCTTC. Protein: CASSLDGGSYGYTF.

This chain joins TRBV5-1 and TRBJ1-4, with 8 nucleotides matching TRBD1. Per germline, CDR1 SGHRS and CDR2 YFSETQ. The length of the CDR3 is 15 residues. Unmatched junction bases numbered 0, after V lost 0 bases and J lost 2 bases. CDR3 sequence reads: CASSLGTGTNEKLFF. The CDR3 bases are TGCGCCAGCAGCTTGGGGACAGGGACTAATGAAAAACTGTTTTTT.

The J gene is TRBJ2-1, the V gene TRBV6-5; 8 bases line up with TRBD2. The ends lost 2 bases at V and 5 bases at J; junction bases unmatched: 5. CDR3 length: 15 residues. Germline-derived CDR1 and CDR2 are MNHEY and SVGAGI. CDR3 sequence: CASSYPLAEDNEQFF. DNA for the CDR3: TGTGCCAGCAGTTACCCACTAGCGGAAGACAATGAGCAGTTCTTC.

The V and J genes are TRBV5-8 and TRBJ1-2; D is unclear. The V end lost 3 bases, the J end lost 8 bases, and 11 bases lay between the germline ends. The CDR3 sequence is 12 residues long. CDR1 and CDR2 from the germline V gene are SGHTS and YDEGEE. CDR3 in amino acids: CASSYGGLGYTF. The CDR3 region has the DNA TGTGCCAGCAGCTATGGAGGGTTGGGCTACACCTTC.

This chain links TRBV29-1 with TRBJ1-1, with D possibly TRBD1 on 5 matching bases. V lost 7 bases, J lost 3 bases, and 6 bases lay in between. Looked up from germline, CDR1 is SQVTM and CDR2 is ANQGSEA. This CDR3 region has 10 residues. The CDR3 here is CSGGDTEAFF. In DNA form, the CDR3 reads TGCAGCGGGGGGGACACTGAAGCTTTCTTT.